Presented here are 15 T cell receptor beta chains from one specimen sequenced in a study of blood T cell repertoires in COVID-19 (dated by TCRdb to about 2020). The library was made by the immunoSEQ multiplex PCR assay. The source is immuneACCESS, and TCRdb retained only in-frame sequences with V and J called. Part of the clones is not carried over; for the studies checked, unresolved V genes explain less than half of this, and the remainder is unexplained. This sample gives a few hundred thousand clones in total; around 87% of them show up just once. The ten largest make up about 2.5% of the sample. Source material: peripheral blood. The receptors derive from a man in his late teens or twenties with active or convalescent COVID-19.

The CDR3 region has the DNA TGTGCCAGCAGCACCGGGACTACACGTTCCGAGCAGTACTTC. It specifies CASSTGTTRSEQYF. The chain uses TRBV7-8 and TRBJ2-7; TRBD2 matches at 7 bases. Per germline, CDR1 SGHVS and CDR2 FQNEAQ. The CDR3 has 14 amino acids. The junction had 10 bases not matched to a gene; V was cut back by 5 bases and J by 6 bases.

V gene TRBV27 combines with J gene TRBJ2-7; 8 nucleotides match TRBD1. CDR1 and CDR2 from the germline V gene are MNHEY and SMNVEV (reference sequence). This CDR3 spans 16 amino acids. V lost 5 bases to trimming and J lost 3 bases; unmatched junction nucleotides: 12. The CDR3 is CASSPNRDRHYYEQYF. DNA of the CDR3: TGTGCCAGCAGTCCCAACCGGGACAGGCATTACTACGAGCAGTACTTC.

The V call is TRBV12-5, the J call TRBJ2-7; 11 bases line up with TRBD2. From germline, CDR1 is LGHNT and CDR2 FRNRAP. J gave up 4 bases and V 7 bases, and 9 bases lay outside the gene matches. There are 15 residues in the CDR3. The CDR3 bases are TGTGCTAGTGAACCCCCGGGACTAGCGGATTACGAGCAGTACTTC. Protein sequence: CASEPPGLADYEQYF.

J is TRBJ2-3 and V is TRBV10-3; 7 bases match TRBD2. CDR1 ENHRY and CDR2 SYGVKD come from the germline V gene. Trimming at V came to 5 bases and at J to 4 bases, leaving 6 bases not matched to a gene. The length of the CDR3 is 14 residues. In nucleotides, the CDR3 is TGTGCCATCAGTCAGCGGGAAGAGGCAGATACGCAGTATTTT. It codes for CAISQREEADTQYF.

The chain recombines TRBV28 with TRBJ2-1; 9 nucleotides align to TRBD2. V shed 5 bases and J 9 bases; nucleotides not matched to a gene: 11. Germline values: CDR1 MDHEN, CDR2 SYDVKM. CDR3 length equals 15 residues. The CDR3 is CASSPNRLADGEQFF. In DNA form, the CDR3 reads TGTGCCAGCAGTCCCAACAGACTAGCGGACGGTGAGCAGTTCTTC.

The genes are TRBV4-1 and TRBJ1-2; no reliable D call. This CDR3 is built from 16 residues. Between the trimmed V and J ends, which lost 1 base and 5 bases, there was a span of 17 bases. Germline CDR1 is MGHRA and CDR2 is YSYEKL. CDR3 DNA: TGCGCCAGCAGCCAAGCCCCCCTCGTCCAAGCATATGGCTACACCTTC. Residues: CASSQAPLVQAYGYTF.

Here the CDR3 DNA reads TGTGCCAGCAGCGGAGGTCCCGGACAGGGCTATGGCTACACCTTC. As protein: CASSGGPGQGYGYTF. The genes are TRBV5-5 and TRBJ1-2, with 8 bases that match TRBD1. This CDR3 contains 15 residues. The germline gives CDR1 SGHKS, CDR2 YYEKEE (reference sequence). The junction had 9 bases not matched to a gene; V was cut back by 4 bases and J by 4 bases.

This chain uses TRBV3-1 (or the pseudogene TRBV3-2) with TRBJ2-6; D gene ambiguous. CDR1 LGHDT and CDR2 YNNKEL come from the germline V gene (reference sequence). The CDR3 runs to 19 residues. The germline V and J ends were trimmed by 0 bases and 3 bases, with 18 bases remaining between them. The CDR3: CASSQDPSLVLLGANVLTF. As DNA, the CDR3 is TGTGCCAGCAGCCAAGATCCCTCCTTAGTTCTGCTTGGGGCCAACGTCCTGACTTTC.

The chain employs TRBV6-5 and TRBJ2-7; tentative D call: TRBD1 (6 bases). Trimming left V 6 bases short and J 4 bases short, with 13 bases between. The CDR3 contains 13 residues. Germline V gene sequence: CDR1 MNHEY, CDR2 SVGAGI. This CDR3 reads CASRDGTTYEQYF. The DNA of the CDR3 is TGTGCCAGCAGAGACGGGACAACTTACGAGCAGTACTTC.

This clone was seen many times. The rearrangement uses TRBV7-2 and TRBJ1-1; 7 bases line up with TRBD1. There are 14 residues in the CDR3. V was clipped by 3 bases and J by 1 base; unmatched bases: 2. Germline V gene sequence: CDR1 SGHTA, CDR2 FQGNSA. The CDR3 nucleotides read TGTGCCAGCAGCTTGGACAGGAGGAACACTGAAGCTTTCTTT. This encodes CASSLDRRNTEAFF. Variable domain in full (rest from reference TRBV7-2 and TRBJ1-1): GAGVSQSPSNKVTEKGKDVELRCDPISGHTALYWYRQSLGQGLEFLIYFQGNSAPDKSGLPSDRFSAERTGGSVSTLTIQRTQQEDSAVYLCASSLDRRNTEAFFGQGTRLTVV.

The CDR3 sequence is CASSLSDRRYYGYTF. The CDR3, as DNA: TGTGCCAGTAGCTTATCGGACAGGAGATACTATGGCTACACCTTC. V and J are TRBV19 and TRBJ1-2; 7 positions match TRBD1. CDR3 length: 15 residues. The J segment lost 3 bases and the V segment lost 6 bases, leaving 10 bases of the junction unmatched. In germline, CDR1 is LNHDA, CDR2 SQIVND (reference sequence).

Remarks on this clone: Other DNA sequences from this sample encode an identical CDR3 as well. This chain's CDR3 is CASSFTGSYEQYF. In DNA, the CDR3 is TGCGCCAGCAGCTTTACAGGATCCTACGAGCAGTACTTC. The gene calls are TRBV5-1 and TRBJ2-7; TRBD1 is a possible D gene (5 bases). The CDR3 runs to 13 residues. V was cut by 2 bases and J by 1 base, with 7 bases left in between. In germline, CDR1 is SGHRS, CDR2 YFSETQ.

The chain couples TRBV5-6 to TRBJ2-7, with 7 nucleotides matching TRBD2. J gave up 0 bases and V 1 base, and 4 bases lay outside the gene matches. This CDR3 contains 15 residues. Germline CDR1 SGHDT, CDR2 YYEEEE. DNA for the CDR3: TGTGCCAGCAGCTTGTTGCGGGGGACCTCCTACGAGCAGTACTTC. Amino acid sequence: CASSLLRGTSYEQYF.

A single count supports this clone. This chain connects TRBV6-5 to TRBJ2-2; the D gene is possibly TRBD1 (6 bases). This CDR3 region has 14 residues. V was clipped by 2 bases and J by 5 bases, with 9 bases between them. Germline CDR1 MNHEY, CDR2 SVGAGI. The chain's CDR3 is CASSYQGLTGELFF. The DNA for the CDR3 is TGTGCCAGCAGTTACCAGGGGTTGACCGGGGAGCTGTTTTTT.

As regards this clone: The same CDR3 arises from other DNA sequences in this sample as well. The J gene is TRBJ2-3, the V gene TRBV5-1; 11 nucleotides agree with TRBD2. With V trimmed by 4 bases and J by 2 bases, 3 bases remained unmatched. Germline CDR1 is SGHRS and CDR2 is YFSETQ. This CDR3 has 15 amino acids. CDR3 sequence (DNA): TGCGCCAGCAGCAATAGCGGGAGGGCCACAGATACGCAGTATTTT. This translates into CASSNSGRATDTQYF.